Below are 29 T cell receptor beta chains sequenced from a single sample in a study of T cells in Graves' hyperthyroidism and ophthalmopathy. TCR beta CDR3 region amplification was performed from RNA transcripts. When the TCR CDR3 underwent first-round RT-PCR, the HTBI primer set was used. A single record per CDR3 protein comes from TCRdb applying MiXCR to the multiplex PCR reads. The table has hundreds of thousands of distinct CDR3 sequences, 35% to 40% seen once. Sequences were obtained from blood. These receptors all stem from a man between 18 and 29 years old with Graves' hyperthyroidism.

This clonotype was recorded at least ten times. The rearrangement links TRBV7-9 to TRBJ1-1; D ambiguous. CDR1 and CDR2 from the germline V gene are SEHNR and FQNEAQ (reference sequence). This CDR3 is built from 15 residues. V was trimmed by 5 bases and J by 3 bases, leaving 16 bases between them. The CDR3 region is CASSLGSGVDTEAFF. CDR3 DNA: TGTGCCAGCAGCCTTGGGTCGGGCGTGGACACTGAAGCTTTCTTT.

The table lists this clonotype with many counts. J is TRBJ1-6 and V is TRBV7-8; possibly TRBD1 for D (6 bases). This CDR3 region has 12 residues. Trimming took off 4 bases at V and 16 bases at J, with 14 bases between the two ends. The germline V gene encodes CDR1 SGHVS and CDR2 FQNEAQ. In DNA, the CDR3 is TGTGCCAGCAGCTCAGGGGCCGACGTGCTCCACTTT. It encodes CASSSGADVLHF.

The V and J genes are TRBV5-1 and TRBJ1-4; a weak D match, TRBD1 (5 bases). The germline V and J ends were trimmed by 4 bases and 5 bases, with 12 bases remaining between them. The CDR3 length is 14 residues. Germline CDR1 SGHRS, CDR2 YFSETQ. The CDR3 DNA reads as TGCGCCAGCAGCCGGGGGGGAGCGAATGAAAAACTGTTTTTT. Its translation is CASSRGGANEKLFF.

CDR3 DNA sequence: TGCGCCATAGGGACAGGGCCCACCGGGGAGCTGTTTTTT. Translated, it gives CAIGTGPTGELFF. The chain carries TRBV10-2 and TRBJ2-2, with TRBD1 matching 9 bases. J lost 4 bases, V lost 10 bases, and 4 bases had no gene match. The V gene's germline CDR1 is WSHSY and CDR2 SAAADI. The CDR3 length is 13 residues.

About this clonotype itself: One end of the junction is discordant with germline, which a read error may explain. This chain uses TRBV5-1 with TRBJ2-7, with 8 bases lining up with TRBD1. The V gene's germline CDR1 is SGHRS and CDR2 YFSETQ. CDR3 length: 14 residues. As DNA, the CDR3 is TGTGCCAGCAGCCCGCCGGTACAGGGGGGCGAGCAGTACTTC. It yields the protein CASSPPVQGGEQYF. Using reference TRBV5-1 and TRBJ2-7 for the parts outside the CDR3, the full variable domain is KAGVTQTPRYLIKTRGQQVTLSCSPISGHRSVSWYQQTPGQGLQFLFEYFSETQRNKGNFPGRFSGRQFSNSRSEMNVSTLELGDSALYLCASSPPVQGGEQYFGPGTRLTVT.

Points on this clonotype: This clone may be a read error of a much larger clone one base away. This sequence joins TRBV15 and TRBJ2-7; D remains ambiguous. This CDR3 is built from 15 residues. Between the trimmed V and J ends, which lost 1 base and 2 bases, there was a span of 12 bases. Germline lookup yields CDR1 LNHNV and CDR2 YYDKDF (reference sequence). The CDR3 sequence is CATSRGVVSTYEQYF. The CDR3 DNA is TGTGCCACCAGCAGAGGAGTTGTCAGTACCTACGAGCAGTACTTC.

This clonotype was detected only a few times. The CDR3 coding sequence is TGTGCCAGCAGCTTGGCTATTGGAAGCACTGAAGCTTTCTTT. It is translated as CASSLAIGSTEAFF. The chain couples TRBV5-5 to TRBJ1-1; no definite D call. The V gene lost 0 bases and the J gene lost 4 bases, with 10 bases spanning the gap. Germline loops: CDR1 SGHKS, CDR2 YYEKEE (reference sequence). The CDR3 is made up of 14 amino acids.

This chain connects TRBV20-1 to TRBJ1-6; D is uncertain. V lost 5 bases and J lost 2, with 4 bases in between. Germline V gene data show CDR1 as DFQATT and CDR2 as SNEGSKA (reference sequence). The CDR3 is 12 residues long. The CDR3 protein is CSAGPYNSPLHF. CDR3 coding DNA: TGCAGTGCTGGTCCCTATAATTCACCCCTCCACTTT.

In its sample, this clonotype was seen a few times. The chain has TRBV7-2 and TRBJ1-2; D uncertain. The V and J ends lost 6 bases and 3 bases respectively, with 14 bases between them. Germline V CDR1 and CDR2: SGHTA, FQGNSA. The CDR3 is made up of 14 amino acids. The CDR3 protein is CASSSKITDYGYTF. The CDR3 DNA reads as TGTGCCAGCAGTTCAAAGATAACCGACTATGGCTACACCTTC.

This clonotype appeared a few times. This chain connects TRBV19 to TRBJ1-1, with a possible D match to TRBD1 (5 bases). V gave up 2 bases and J gave up 0 bases, with 10 bases separating them. Germline values: CDR1 LNHDA, CDR2 SQIVND (reference sequence). The CDR3 runs to 15 residues. The CDR3 DNA reads as TGTGCCAGTAGTATACCCGGACACATGAACACTGAAGCTTTCTTT. It yields the protein CASSIPGHMNTEAFF.

This clonotype was seen repeatedly, ten times or more. The gene calls are TRBV7-9 and TRBJ2-5, with D uncertain. The CDR3 consists of 14 residues. Germline loops: CDR1 SEHNR, CDR2 FQNEAQ (reference sequence). Trimming left V 3 bases short and J 1 base short, with 9 bases between. The CDR3 nucleotides read TGTGCCAGCAGCTTGTTCTTAGGCCAAGAGACCCAGTACTTC. The encoded protein is CASSLFLGQETQYF.

The chain joins TRBV25-1 to TRBJ1-2; 7 nucleotides line up with TRBD1. From germline, CDR1 is MGHDK and CDR2 SYGVNS. The CDR3 totals 16 residues. The V gene end was trimmed by 6 bases and the J gene end by 4 bases; junction bases not matched to a gene: 14. CDR3 coding DNA: TGTGCCAGCAGCCCGACCGGACAGGAGATCATCTATGGCTACACCTTC. Translating gives CASSPTGQEIIYGYTF.

V and J are TRBV5-6 and TRBJ2-7; D gene ambiguous. V lost 0 bases, J lost 11 bases, and 9 bases lay in between. The CDR3 has 11 amino acids. Germline CDR1 reads SGHDT; CDR2 reads YYEEEE. CDR3 DNA sequence: TGTGCCAGCAGCTTGGGCACTGGGGAGTACTTC. This gives the protein CASSLGTGEYF.

At least ten counts were recorded for this clonotype. The rearrangement uses TRBV15 and TRBJ2-5; D possibly matches TRBD1 or TRBD2 (5 bases each). This CDR3 is built from 15 residues. Germline CDR1 and CDR2: LNHNV and YYDKDF (reference sequence). Trimming removed 0 bases from V and 4 bases from J, with 12 bases in between. In DNA, the CDR3 is TGTGCCACCAGCAGAGAGGCTGGGGGTGCAGAGACCCAGTACTTC. Translated, it gives CATSREAGGAETQYF. Together with reference TRBV15 and TRBJ2-5, the CDR3 gives the full variable domain: DAMVIQNPRYQVTQFGKPVTLSCSQTLNHNVMYWYQQKSSQAPKLLFHYYDKDFNNEADTPDNFQSRRPNTSFCFLDIRSPGLGDTAMYLCATSREAGGAETQYFGPGTRLLVL.

This sequence joins TRBV29-1 and TRBJ2-7; D may be TRBD1 (6 bases). Between the trimmed V and J ends, which lost 0 bases and 5 bases, there was a span of 14 bases. This CDR3 is built from 14 residues. Germline V gene data show CDR1 as SQVTM and CDR2 as ANQGSEA. CDR3 nucleotide sequence: TGCAGCGTTGAAGAGGTGGGACGGGACAACGAGCAGTACTTC. It codes for CSVEEVGRDNEQYF.

This clonotype was observed a handful of times. The rearrangement links TRBV12-3 or TRBV12-4 to TRBJ1-4; 7 bases map to TRBD1. V dropped 6 bases and J dropped 8; count of bases not matched to a gene: 9. The CDR3 contains 14 residues. The CDR3 bases are TGTGCCAGCAGCCCGACAGGGATCAGGGAAAAACTGTTTTTT. This translates into CASSPTGIREKLFF.

The CDR3 nucleotides are TGTGCCAGCAGCTTACAAGAGGGGGGCCCCTACGAGCAGTACTTC. This gives the protein CASSLQEGGPYEQYF. The genes are TRBV9 and TRBJ2-7; D might be TRBD1 or TRBD2, each matching 6 bases. The CDR3 has 15 amino acids. CDR1 SGDLS and CDR2 YYNGEE come from the germline V gene. V was trimmed by 4 bases and J by 2 bases, leaving 16 bases between them.

This clonotype was seen ten or more times. The rearrangement joins TRBV6-4 to TRBJ1-3; D uncertain. This CDR3 is built from 9 residues. Per the germline V gene, CDR1 is MRHNA and CDR2 is SNTAGT. The V gene lost 6 bases and the J gene lost 12 bases, with 6 bases spanning the gap. CDR3 coding DNA: TGTGCCAGCAGGCCGCACATATATTTT. Its translation: CASRPHIYF.

On this clonotype: A much larger clone is a single base away; this may be a read error. The V gene is TRBV7-9, the J gene TRBJ1-2; unclear D gene. Deletions cut 4 bases from V and 1 base from J, with 7 bases between. The CDR3 is 13 residues long. CDR1 and CDR2 from the germline V gene are SEHNR and FQNEAQ (reference sequence). The CDR3 reads CASSCENNYGYTF. CDR3 DNA: TGTGCCAGCAGCTGCGAAAATAACTATGGCTACACCTTC.

The gene calls are TRBV29-1 and TRBJ1-2; 9 bases agree with TRBD1. J gave up 1 base and V 5 bases, and 5 bases lay outside the gene matches. From germline, CDR1 is SQVTM and CDR2 ANQGSEA. This CDR3 is built from 14 residues. Written as DNA, the CDR3 is TGCAGCGTTACCGGGACAGGGTTTAACTATGGCTACACCTTC. Residues: CSVTGTGFNYGYTF.

The gene calls are TRBV19 and TRBJ2-7, with TRBD2 as a possible D gene (5 bases). There are 15 residues in the CDR3. Germline V gene lookup returns CDR1 LNHDA and CDR2 SQIVND (reference sequence). Trimming took 6 bases from V and 7 from J, leaving 22 bases between them. Here the CDR3 reads CASRDSERAPGEQYF. The DNA for the CDR3 is TGTGCCAGTAGAGATAGCGAGAGGGCACCGGGGGAGCAGTACTTC.

This clonotype was seen a handful of times. The V call is TRBV12-3 or TRBV12-4, the J call TRBJ1-1; 7 positions agree with TRBD1. V shed 6 bases, J shed 3 bases, and the junction held 4 bases outside the gene matches. The CDR3 length is 13 residues. CDR3 in DNA: TGTGCCAGCAGAGATCAGGGGGACACTGAAGCTTTCTTT. Translating it yields CASRDQGDTEAFF.

The chain uses TRBV5-6 and TRBJ2-7, with TRBD2 matching over 10 bases. There are 17 residues in the CDR3. Germline V gene data show CDR1 as SGHDT and CDR2 as YYEEEE. The ends lost 0 bases at V and 3 bases at J; junction bases unmatched: 9. The CDR3 loop reads CASSLGLAGFSSYEQYF. The CDR3, as DNA: TGTGCCAGCAGCTTGGGACTAGCGGGTTTTTCGAGCTACGAGCAGTACTTC.

At least ten counts were recorded for this clonotype. V usage is TRBV7-8 and J usage is TRBJ1-2; D remains unclear. Germline-derived CDR1 and CDR2 are SGHVS and FQNEAQ. Trimming cost V 5 bases and J 4 bases, with 17 bases left between them. CDR3 size: 15 residues. The CDR3 reads CASSLMRLPRYGYTF. CDR3 bases: TGTGCCAGCAGCCTAATGCGACTGCCCCGCTATGGCTACACCTTC.

This clonotype was seen many times. This chain joins TRBV12-3 or TRBV12-4 and TRBJ1-2, with D unresolved. This CDR3 has 12 amino acids. With 1 base removed from V and 10 bases from J, the gap between germline ends came to 10 bases. CDR3 sequence reads: CASSLGGQVYTF. As DNA, the CDR3 is TGTGCCAGCAGTTTAGGAGGTCAGGTCTACACCTTC.

The chain combines TRBV29-1 with TRBJ1-1; 9 bases agree with TRBD1. The CDR3 extends over 12 amino acids. V lost 8 bases, J lost 4 bases, and 5 bases stayed unmatched. Germline-derived CDR1 and CDR2 are SQVTM and ANQGSEA. This CDR3 is CSSGTGPTEAFF. CDR3 bases: TGCAGCTCCGGGACAGGGCCCACTGAAGCTTTCTTT. Using reference TRBV29-1 and TRBJ1-1 for the parts outside the CDR3, the full variable domain is SAVISQKPSRDICQRGTSLTIQCQVDSQVTMMFWYRQQPGQSLTLIATANQGSEATYESGFVIDKFPISRPNLTFSTLTVSNMSPEDSSIYLCSSGTGPTEAFFGQGTRLTVV.

This clonotype came up once. The junction differs from germline at one of its ends, possibly a read error. V and J are TRBV4-1 and TRBJ2-7; D call uncertain. This CDR3 comprises 13 residues. Germline loops: CDR1 MGHRA, CDR2 YSYEKL. CDR3 in amino acids: CASSKGRSEEQYF. CDR3 DNA: TGTGCCAGCAGCAAAGGCAGGTCAGAAGAGCAGTACTTC.

This clonotype was observed a few times. V gene TRBV5-1 combines with J gene TRBJ1-1, with 9 positions matching TRBD1. With 2 bases clipped from V and 1 base from J, the junction kept 3 bases outside the gene matches. Germline lookup yields CDR1 SGHRS and CDR2 YFSETQ. CDR3 length equals 15 residues. CDR3 loop: CASSFGTGPNTEAFF. For the CDR3, the DNA is TGCGCCAGCAGCTTCGGGACAGGGCCGAACACTGAAGCTTTCTTT.

This clonotype came up a few times. The chain couples TRBV10-2 to TRBJ1-2; TRBD1 is a possible D gene (6 bases). The CDR3 loop spans 16 amino acids. CDR1 is WSHSY and CDR2 is SAAADI in the germline V gene. The V end lost 0 bases, the J end lost 2 bases, and 13 bases lay between the germline ends. The CDR3 DNA follows: TGCGCCAGCAGTGAGTCACAGGGACGGGGCAACTATGGCTACACCTTC. Protein product: CASSESQGRGNYGYTF.